This T cell receptor (beta chain) is from a study of T cell responses to AZD1222 COVID-19 vaccine. The CDR3 sequence is 13 residues long. Germline CDR1 KGHDR, CDR2 SFDVKD. With 12 bases clipped from V and 6 bases from J, the junction kept 10 bases outside the gene matches. Study-level points and caveats: Donor demographics were predominantly white British with a female majority; clonal diversity may be underestimated.

Libraries were prepared by immunoSEQ multiplex PCR; TCRdb keeps only in-frame clonotypes and omits some of them. Of some 140,000 clones listed, about 92% are singletons. In the case of this clone: Its antigen is unidentified.

The V gene is TRBV24-1, the J gene TRBJ1-2; 9 nucleotides match TRBD1. The origin of this receptor is an adult in good health. The material was peripheral blood, obtained on day 0 of AZD1222 vaccination. CDR3 DNA: TGTGCCGTTAGGGACAGGGCTTCGGATGGCTACACCTTC. Translated, it gives CAVRDRASDGYTF.